The text below deals with one TCR beta chain. Its antigen is unidentified. The donor cohort consisted entirely of Caucasian adults residing in Nashville, Tennessee. This entry is derived from a study of shared clonotypes between healthy human individuals. As for the study in general: Each donor contributed plates that comprised three CD4 naive, three CD4 memory, two CD8 naive and one CD8 memory.

V was clipped by 2 bases and J by 3 bases, with 11 bases between them. This CDR3 spans 13 amino acids. The germline gives CDR1 GTSNPN, CDR2 SVGIG (reference sequence). Study-level findings and limits: What rarefaction showed was incomplete sorted-subset sequencing despite large depth.

Repertoires were generated with immunoSEQ multiplex PCR, while TCRdb's copy carries only in-frame clones and drops some. Of roughly 1,500,000 clones listed, approximately 98% are singletons. The TCR originated in a man younger than 40 in good health. The V call is TRBV30, the J call TRBJ2-7; D uncertain. Source material: naive CD4+ T cells sorted from blood. Subset specified: CD45RA+ positively selected. CDR3 amino acids: CAWSTSMYYEQYF. The CDR3 DNA reads TGTGCCTGGAGTACCAGTATGTACTACGAGCAGTACTTC. Full variable domain (outside the CDR3, taken from reference TRBV30 and TRBJ2-7): SQTIHQWPATLVQPVGSPLSLECTVEGTSNPNLYWYRQAAGRGLQLLFYSVGIGQISSEVPQNLSASRPQDRQFILSSKKLLLSDSGFYLCAWSTSMYYEQYFGPGTRLTVT.